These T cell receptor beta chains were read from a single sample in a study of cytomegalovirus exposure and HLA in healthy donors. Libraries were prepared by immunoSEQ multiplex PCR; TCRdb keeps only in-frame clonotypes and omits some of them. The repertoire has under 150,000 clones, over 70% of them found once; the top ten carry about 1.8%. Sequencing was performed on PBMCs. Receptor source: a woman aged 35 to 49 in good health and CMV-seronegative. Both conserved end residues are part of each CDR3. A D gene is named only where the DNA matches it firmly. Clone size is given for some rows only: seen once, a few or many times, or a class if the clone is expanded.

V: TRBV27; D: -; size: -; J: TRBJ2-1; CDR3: CASRILVSSYNEQFF; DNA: TGTGCCAGCAGAATACTAGTTAGCTCCTACAATGAGCAGTTCTTC
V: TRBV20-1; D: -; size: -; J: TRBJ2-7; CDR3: CSAPDRYEQYF; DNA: TGCAGTGCCCCGGACAGATACGAGCAGTACTTC
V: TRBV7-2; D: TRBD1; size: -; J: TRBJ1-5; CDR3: CASSLEGGLFYSNQPQHF; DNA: TGTGCCAGCAGCTTAGAAGGGGGCCTTTTTTATAGCAATCAGCCCCAGCATTTT
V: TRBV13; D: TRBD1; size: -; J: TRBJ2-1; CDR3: CASSSGQGRNEQFF; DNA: TGTGCCAGCAGTTCGGGACAGGGTAGAAATGAGCAGTTCTTC
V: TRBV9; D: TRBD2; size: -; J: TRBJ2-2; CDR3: CASSASGSAGELFF; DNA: TGTGCCAGCAGCGCCAGCGGGAGCGCCGGGGAGCTGTTTTTT
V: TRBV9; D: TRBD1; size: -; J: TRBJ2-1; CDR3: CASSAGDRAHEQFF; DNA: TGTGCCAGCAGCGCGGGGGACAGGGCTCATGAGCAGTTCTTC
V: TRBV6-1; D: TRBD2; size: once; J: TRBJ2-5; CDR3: CASSEVSFGTSIQETQYF; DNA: TGTGCCAGCAGTGAAGTCAGTTTCGGGACTAGCATTCAAGAGACCCAGTACTTC
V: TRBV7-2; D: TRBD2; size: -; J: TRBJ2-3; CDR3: CASSSHPSGATDTQYF; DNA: TGTGCCAGCAGCTCCCACCCTAGCGGGGCCACAGATACGCAGTATTTT
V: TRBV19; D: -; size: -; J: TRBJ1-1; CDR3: CASSIGTVNTEAFF; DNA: TGTGCCAGTAGTATAGGGACAGTGAACACTGAAGCTTTCTTT
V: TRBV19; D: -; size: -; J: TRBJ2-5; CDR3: CASSGVPQETQYF; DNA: TGTGCCAGTAGCGGGGTGCCCCAAGAGACCCAGTACTTC
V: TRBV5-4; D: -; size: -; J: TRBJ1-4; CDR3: CASSPGGSGLNEKLFF; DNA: TGTGCCAGCAGCCCCGGTGGCAGCGGCCTGAATGAAAAACTGTTTTTT
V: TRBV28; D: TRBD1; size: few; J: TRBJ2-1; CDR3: CASSYVYPGQGGDEQFF; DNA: TGTGCCAGCAGTTACGTTTATCCGGGACAGGGGGGCGATGAGCAGTTCTTC
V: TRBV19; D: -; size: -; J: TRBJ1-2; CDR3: CASSIRGSDGYTF; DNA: TGTGCCAGTAGTATAAGGGGATCGGATGGCTACACCTTC
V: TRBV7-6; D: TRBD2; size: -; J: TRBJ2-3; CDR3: CASSWLAGADADTQYF; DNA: TGTGCCAGCAGCTGGTTAGCGGGAGCGGACGCAGATACGCAGTATTTT
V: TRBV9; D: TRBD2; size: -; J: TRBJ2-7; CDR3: CASSLAPGLAGGHEQYF; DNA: TGTGCCAGCAGCTTAGCACCGGGACTAGCGGGAGGTCACGAGCAGTACTTC
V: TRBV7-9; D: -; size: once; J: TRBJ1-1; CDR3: CASSPQAAMNTEAFF; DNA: TGTGCCAGCAGCCCACAGGCCGCGATGAACACTGAAGCTTTCTTT
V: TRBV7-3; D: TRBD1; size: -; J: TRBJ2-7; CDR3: CASSLQQGAGYEQYF; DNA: TGTGCCAGCAGCTTACAACAGGGGGCCGGTTACGAGCAGTACTTC
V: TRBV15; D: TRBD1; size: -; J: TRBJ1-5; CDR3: CATARDSTNQPQHF; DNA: TGTGCCACTGCCCGGGACAGTACAAATCAGCCCCAGCATTTT
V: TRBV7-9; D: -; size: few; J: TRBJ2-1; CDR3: CLCGGALNEQFF; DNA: TGTCTGTGCGGGGGCGCCCTCAATGAGCAGTTCTTC
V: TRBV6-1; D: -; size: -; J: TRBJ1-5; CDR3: CASRGDSNQPQHF; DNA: TGTGCCAGCAGAGGAGATAGCAATCAGCCCCAGCATTTT
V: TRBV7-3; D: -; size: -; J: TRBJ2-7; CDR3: CASSPSRAGDRSLRGPYYEQYF; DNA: TGTGCCAGCAGCCCCTCGAGGGCGGGAGACAGGTCCCTACGAGGGCCCTACTACGAGCAGTACTTC
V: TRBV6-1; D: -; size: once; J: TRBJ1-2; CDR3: CASSGDSYGYTF; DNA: TGTGCCAGCAGTGGAGACAGCTATGGCTACACCTTC
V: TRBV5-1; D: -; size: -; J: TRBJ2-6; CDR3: CASSPGSISGANVLTF; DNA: TGCGCCAGCAGCCCGGGGAGTATCTCTGGGGCCAACGTCCTGACTTTC
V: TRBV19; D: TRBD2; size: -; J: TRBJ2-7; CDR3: CASSLAGSPYEQYF; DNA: TGTGCCAGTAGTCTAGCGGGATCCCCCTACGAGCAGTACTTC
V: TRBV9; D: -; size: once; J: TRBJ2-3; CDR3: CASSTLAGDTQYF; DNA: TGTGCCAGCAGCACTCTAGCCGGAGATACGCAGTATTTT
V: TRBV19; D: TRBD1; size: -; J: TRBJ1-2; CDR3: CASRVPGQGFYGYTF; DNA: TGTGCCAGTAGAGTCCCGGGACAGGGTTTCTATGGCTACACCTTC
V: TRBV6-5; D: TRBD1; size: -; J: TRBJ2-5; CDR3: CASSTPGQGSETQYF; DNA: TGTGCCAGCAGTACTCCGGGACAGGGATCGGAGACCCAGTACTTC